Listed here are 20 T cell receptor beta chains from one sample, sequenced in a study of response to subunit inactivated influenza vaccine (dated by TCRdb to about 2018). Receptor amplification or capture employed RT-PCR. Sequencing was carried out with an Illumina HiSeq 2500. TCRdb took the public reads, trimmed them with fastp at Q25, ran MiXCR for clone calling and kept in-frame beta chains. Entries that share a CDR3 protein sequence are merged under the most common genes and DNA. Here the sample has about 540,000 distinct CDR3 sequences; roughly a quarter occur a single time. The top ten constitute approximately 3% of the sample. These data also formed part of another study, on T cells expressing NK-cell markers. As that second paper reports: 5'RACE template switching, by which a universal primer site and unique molecular identifiers were added, was used to make TCR beta cDNA libraries.

The sequencing used CD4+ T cells sorted from PBMCs, collected 11 to 12 days after vaccination. These receptors originate from a man between 45 and 60 years old who received an inactivated influenza vaccine. Donor details come from another sample of the same person, matched by shared clones.

CDR3 residues: CSASSGRTNEKLFF. The CDR3 nucleotides are TGCAGTGCTAGCTCCGGGAGAACTAATGAAAAACTGTTTTTT. The chain employs TRBV20-1 and TRBJ1-4; D is unclear. Germline loops: CDR1 DFQATT, CDR2 SNEGSKA (reference sequence). V dropped 3 bases and J dropped 1 base, with 9 bases sitting between them. The CDR3 spans 14 residues.

This clonotype was recorded a few times. The gene calls are TRBV5-5 and TRBJ2-2; a possible D gene is TRBD1 (6 bases). Germline V CDR1 and CDR2: SGHKS, YYEKEE (reference sequence). V shed 1 base and J shed 5 bases, with 12 bases lying between them. CDR3 length: 15 residues. CDR3 DNA: TGTGCCAGCAGCTTGTACCAGGGGAGAACCGGGGAGCTGTTTTTT. It is translated as CASSLYQGRTGELFF.

The chain employs TRBV28 and TRBJ1-5; D remains ambiguous. Per germline, CDR1 MDHEN and CDR2 SYDVKM. The CDR3 runs 11 residues. V was cut by 7 bases and J by 6 bases, with 7 bases left in between. Written as DNA, the CDR3 is TGTGCCAGCACCACCGGTCAGCCCCAGCATTTT. Translated, it gives CASTTGQPQHF.

CDR3 bases: TGCAGTGCTAGGAAGAGGAGGAGGGAAAAATACGAGCAGTACTTC. This sequence encodes CSARKRRREKYEQYF. The gene calls are TRBV20-1 and TRBJ2-7; a weak D match, TRBD2 (6 bases). V lost 3 bases and J lost 4, with 19 bases in between. This CDR3 has 15 amino acids. CDR1 and CDR2 (germline): DFQATT, SNEGSKA (reference sequence).

This sequence joins TRBV7-2 and TRBJ1-4, with a weak D call TRBD1 (5 bases). Trimming removed 7 bases from V and 8 bases from J, with 17 bases in between. The CDR3 contains 14 residues. From germline, CDR1 is SGHTA and CDR2 FQGNSA. CDR3 sequence reads: CASTYRQGGEKLFF. CDR3 sequence (DNA): TGTGCCAGCACCTACAGGCAGGGAGGGGAAAAACTGTTTTTT.

There are a few counts of this clonotype. V and J are TRBV6-1 and TRBJ2-3; TRBD2 matches at 11 bases. Germline CDR1 reads MNHNS; CDR2 reads SASEGT. The CDR3 has 16 amino acids. V was pared by 8 bases and J by 4 bases, with 11 bases of the junction left unmatched. The DNA for the CDR3 is TGTGCCAGCCTTCCCCTACTAGCGGGAGTTTCAGATACGCAGTATTTT. Amino acids: CASLPLLAGVSDTQYF.

The genes are TRBV20-1 and TRBJ1-2; 7 bases are a match to TRBD1. Germline CDR1 is DFQATT and CDR2 is SNEGSKA (reference sequence). The CDR3 length is 12 residues. V gave up 6 bases and J gave up 8 bases; unmatched junction bases: 9. The CDR3 reads CSATTGDGGYTF. For the CDR3, the DNA is TGCAGTGCAACTACAGGGGACGGAGGCTACACCTTC.

This chain links TRBV29-1 with TRBJ2-1; TRBD2 agrees at 9 bases. The CDR3 spans 15 residues. The germline gives CDR1 SQVTM, CDR2 ANQGSEA. The V and J ends lost 3 bases and 6 bases, in that order; junction bases with no gene match: 9. CDR3 in DNA: TGCAGCGTTGACCCCGGCGGGAGGGCCCTCAATGAGCAGTTCTTC. Translating gives CSVDPGGRALNEQFF.

The chain combines TRBV29-1 with TRBJ1-4; D gene ambiguous. Germline V CDR1 and CDR2: SQVTM, ANQGSEA. Between the trimmed V and J ends, which lost 7 bases and 8 bases, there was a span of 14 bases. The CDR3 spans 12 residues. CDR3 loop: CSAVTGSEKLFF. The CDR3 bases are TGCAGCGCCGTTACCGGAAGCGAAAAACTGTTTTTT.

This clonotype was detected ten times or more. The chain is built from TRBV5-1 and TRBJ1-4, with a tentative D call TRBD1 (6 bases). The CDR3 spans 14 residues. Germline V gene sequence: CDR1 SGHRS, CDR2 YFSETQ. Trimming left V 0 bases short and J 7 bases short, with 10 bases between. In DNA form, the CDR3 reads TGCGCCAGCAGCTTGGGCGGACAGACTGAAAAACTGTTTTTT. It encodes CASSLGGQTEKLFF. The full variable domain, with the rest looked up from reference TRBV5-1 and TRBJ1-4, is KAGVTQTPRYLIKTRGQQVTLSCSPISGHRSVSWYQQTPGQGLQFLFEYFSETQRNKGNFPGRFSGRQFSNSRSEMNVSTLELGDSALYLCASSLGGQTEKLFFGSGTQLSVL.

This rearrangement joins TRBV5-1 to TRBJ2-1, with 12 bases lining up with TRBD2. Trimming at V came to 4 bases and at J to 7 bases, leaving 6 bases not matched to a gene. The CDR3 totals 15 residues. The V gene's germline CDR1 is SGHRS and CDR2 YFSETQ. For the CDR3, the DNA is TGCGCCAGCAGCCCGATGACTAGCGGGAGTAATGAGCAGTTCTTC. Protein product: CASSPMTSGSNEQFF.

This clonotype was counted only a few times. This sequence joins TRBV7-9 and TRBJ2-3, with 10 positions matching TRBD2. This CDR3 has 15 amino acids. V shed 5 bases, J shed 4 bases, and the junction held 6 bases outside the gene matches. In germline, CDR1 is SEHNR, CDR2 FQNEAQ (reference sequence). CDR3 region: CASSPVAGGADTQYF. In DNA, the CDR3 is TGTGCCAGCAGCCCGGTAGCGGGGGGCGCAGATACGCAGTATTTT.

This clonotype was seen repeatedly, ten times or more. This rearrangement joins TRBV7-2 to TRBJ2-7; TRBD2 matches 7 bases. The trim removed 5 bases at V and 1 base at J, leaving 5 bases unmatched. CDR1 SGHTA and CDR2 FQGNSA come from the germline V gene. The CDR3 extends over 14 amino acids. CDR3 nucleotide sequence: TGTGCCAGCAGCCCGAGGCGGGGGTCCTACGAGCAGTACTTC. As protein: CASSPRRGSYEQYF.

This chain joins TRBV5-1 and TRBJ2-5, with 9 bases fitting TRBD1. CDR1 and CDR2 (germline): SGHRS, YFSETQ. J gave up 7 bases and V 4 bases, and 8 bases lay outside the gene matches. The CDR3 loop spans 14 amino acids. CDR3 in amino acids: CASSGGTGRRTQYF. DNA for the CDR3: TGCGCCAGCAGCGGAGGGACAGGGCGGCGGACCCAGTACTTC.

The chain's CDR3 is CASSPSSKTQYF. The CDR3 DNA follows: TGTGCCAGCAGCCCCAGCTCTAAGACCCAGTACTTC. J is TRBJ2-5 and V is TRBV7-2; D remains unclear. This CDR3 region has 12 residues. Trimming removed 5 bases at V and 6 bases at J, with 10 bases between. CDR1 is SGHTA and CDR2 is FQGNSA in the germline V gene.

This clonotype was seen only a few times. The chain recombines TRBV12-3 or TRBV12-4 with TRBJ2-1; 14 nucleotides line up with TRBD2. The CDR3 has 16 residues. V lost 7 bases and J lost 8; bases outside the gene matches: 10. This CDR3 is CASNKGLAGEMHEQFF. The DNA for the CDR3 is TGTGCCAGCAACAAGGGACTAGCGGGAGAAATGCATGAGCAGTTCTTC.

The V call is TRBV5-1, the J call TRBJ1-2; 9 bases agree with TRBD1. The length of the CDR3 is 15 residues. Losses at the gene ends were 1 base for V and 5 bases for J; bases not matched to a gene: 6. Germline V gene sequence: CDR1 SGHRS, CDR2 YFSETQ. The CDR3 nucleotides read TGCGCCAGCAGCTTGTTTACAGGGGGCGCTTATGGCTACACCTTC. Translating it yields CASSLFTGGAYGYTF.

The chain is built from TRBV5-1 and TRBJ1-1, with unresolved D. The germline V gene has CDR1 SGHRS and CDR2 YFSETQ. CDR3 length: 13 amino acids. V was cut by 0 bases and J by 5 bases, with 8 bases left in between. In nucleotides, the CDR3 is TGCGCCAGCAGCTTGGACCCGTGGACTGAAGCTTTCTTT. Amino acid sequence: CASSLDPWTEAFF. Supplemented by reference TRBV5-1 and TRBJ1-1, the full variable domain reads KAGVTQTPRYLIKTRGQQVTLSCSPISGHRSVSWYQQTPGQGLQFLFEYFSETQRNKGNFPGRFSGRQFSNSRSEMNVSTLELGDSALYLCASSLDPWTEAFFGQGTRLTVV.

The table lists this clonotype with a few counts. This chain joins TRBV6-2 or TRBV6-3 and TRBJ2-2; maybe TRBD2 (5 bases). The CDR3 sequence is 13 residues long. From germline, CDR1 is MNHEY and CDR2 SVGEGT. The V and J ends lost 4 bases and 6 bases respectively, with 9 bases between them. The CDR3 coding sequence is TGTGCCAGCAGTTCCACTAGGGCCGGGGAGCTGTTTTTT. Protein sequence: CASSSTRAGELFF.

The chain recombines TRBV20-1 with TRBJ1-4, with 7 bases that match TRBD1. CDR3 length equals 10 residues. Trimming removed 4 bases from V and 14 bases from J; junction bases left unmatched: 4. Germline CDR1 and CDR2: DFQATT and SNEGSKA (reference sequence). The CDR3 here is CSATGTDLFF. The DNA for the CDR3 is TGCAGTGCTACTGGGACAGATCTGTTTTTT.